This paragraph covers one T cell receptor (beta chain) sequence. The CDR3 consists of 17 residues. Germline trimming cut 0 bases from V and 2 bases from J; bases unmatched to any gene: 9. The germline V gene encodes CDR1 LGHDT and CDR2 YNNKEL (reference sequence). MiXCR was run by TCRdb on the RT-PCR reads, yielding one entry per CDR3 protein. The top ten clones hold 11% of a sample with roughly 230,000 distinct CDR3 sequences, over 12% of them seen once. The data derive from a study of patients and donors after allogeneic stem cell transplantation. The receptor comes from a human donor who was either an allogeneic HSCT recipient or a stem cell or donor lymphocyte infusion donor (not recorded which). It is not recorded whose cells these are; they may come from a transplant donor. Sequencing input: blood, either unsorted or a sorted T cell fraction (not recorded which). The genes are TRBV3-1 and TRBJ2-7, with TRBD2 matching 8 bases. The CDR3 DNA reads as TGTGCCAGCAGCCAAGATCTGCGCACTAGCGGTGCCTACGAGCAGTACTTC. Protein product: CASSQDLRTSGAYEQYF.